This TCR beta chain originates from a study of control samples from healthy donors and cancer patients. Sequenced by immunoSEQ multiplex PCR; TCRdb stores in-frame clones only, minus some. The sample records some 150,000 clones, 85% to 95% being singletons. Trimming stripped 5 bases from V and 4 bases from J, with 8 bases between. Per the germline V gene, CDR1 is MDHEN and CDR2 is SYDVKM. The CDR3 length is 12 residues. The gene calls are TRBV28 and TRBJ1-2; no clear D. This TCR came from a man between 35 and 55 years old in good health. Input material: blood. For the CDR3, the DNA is TGTGCCAGCAGTCAGGACTCCTATGGCTACACCTTC. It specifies CASSQDSYGYTF.